The clone carrying this T cell receptor (beta chain) has a single count. The source of the sample is a study of blood T cell repertoires in COVID-19. Study overall: Italy, Spain and the United States were the sources of the convalescent and acute COVID-19 samples.

This CDR3 is 15 amino acids long. Generated by immunoSEQ multiplex PCR, the TCRdb table keeps only in-frame clones and is missing some. The sample holds approximately 50,000 clones, about four fifths seen once. The sequencing input was peripheral blood. The TCR was taken from a man older than 75 with COVID-19, enrolled during active disease. This chain joins TRBV21-1 and TRBJ1-1. TRBV21-1 is a pseudogene. The CDR3 region has the DNA TGTGCCAGCAGCAAAGAACGGTGGAGGGACACTGAAGCTTTCTTT. This sequence encodes CASSKERWRDTEAFF.